These 7 T cell receptor beta chains were sequenced from one sample in a study of T cell clonality in common variable immunodeficiency. Sequencing used immunoSEQ multiplex PCR; TCRdb keeps in-frame clones, though not all of them. The specimen gives about 35,000 clones without singletons; the ten biggest hold 9.5%. The sample was peripheral blood mononuclear cells. Receptors originate from a person aged 18 to 70 in good health.

This clone was seen at least ten times. CDR3 bases read: TGTGCCAGCAGCCCACCCAATCACAGGGTGGAGACC. Its translation is CASSPPNHRVET. The complete CDR3 protein is CASSPPNHRVETQYF. The V and J genes are TRBV7-9 and TRBJ2-5; D is possibly TRBD1 (6 bases). The read ends 3 residues before the CDR3 terminus; that terminus is restored from the germline J gene. Germline V CDR1 and CDR2: SEHNR, FQNEAQ (reference sequence). The CDR3 has 15 amino acids. The ends were cut back, 5 bases at V and 5 bases at J, with 18 bases in the middle.

This clone was found many times. The read halts 3 residues ahead of the CDR3 end, with the missing end drawn from the germline J gene. The rearrangement links TRBV7-2 to TRBJ2-7, with a tentative D call TRBD2 (6 bases). Per germline, CDR1 SGHTA and CDR2 FQGNSA. Trimming cost V 6 bases and J 0 bases, with 12 bases left between them. This CDR3 has 14 amino acids. The part of the CDR3 DNA that was read is TGTGCCAGCAGAGGAGGGGTCAGCTCCTACGAG. Translated, it gives CASRGGVSSYE. The entire CDR3 sequence reads CASRGGVSSYEQYF.

At least ten counts were recorded for this clone. The read ends 3 residues shy of where the CDR3 ends; the end is completed using the germline J gene. The chain employs TRBV28 and TRBJ2-7; TRBD2 matches 7 bases. Trimming removed 1 base from V and 4 bases from J; junction bases left unmatched: 4. The CDR3 sequence is 14 residues long. The germline CDR1 and CDR2 sequences are MDHEN and SYDVKM. CDR3 amino acids: CASSLYSGGYEQYF. CDR3 bases read: TGTGCCAGCAGTTTATACTCGGGGGGTTACGAG. Filled out from reference TRBV28 and TRBJ2-7, the complete variable domain reads DVKVTQSSRYLVKRTGEKVFLECVQDMDHENMFWYRQDPGLGLRLIYFSYDVKMKEKGDIPEGYSVSREKKERFSLILESASTNQTSMYLCASSLYSGGYEQYFGPGTRLTVT.

At least ten counts were recorded for this clone. Sequencing ends 3 residues short of the CDR3 end; the germline J gene provides the rest. This chain connects TRBV6-2 or TRBV6-3 to TRBJ1-2; TRBD1 aligns across 9 bases. The V gene's germline CDR1 is MNHEY and CDR2 SVGEGT. The CDR3 is 15 residues long. The ends lost 5 bases at V and 5 bases at J; junction bases unmatched: 9. The CDR3: CASSPQGTGTYGYTF. The DNA read from the CDR3 is TGTGCCAGCAGTCCCCAGGGGACAGGGACATATGGC.

This clone showed up many times. The CDR3 goes on 3 residues after the read ends, and that part is filled in from the germline J gene. The chain couples TRBV2 to TRBJ1-5; TRBD1 matches 8 bases. V trimming: 6 bases; J trimming: 3 bases; junction bases outside the gene matches: 4. CDR3 length: 14 amino acids. The germline V gene encodes CDR1 SNHLY and CDR2 FYNNEI. The CDR3 sequence is CASRTGESNQPQHF. The CDR3 DNA, read in part, is TGTGCCAGCAGGACAGGGGAATCCAATCAGCCC.

This clone showed up many times. The missing CDR3 end, 3 residues past where the read stops, is filled in from the germline J gene. This sequence joins TRBV10-3 and TRBJ2-3; D is unclear. Trimming took 4 bases from V and 2 from J, leaving 10 bases between them. Per the germline V gene, CDR1 is ENHRY and CDR2 is SYGVKD. CDR3 length: 14 residues. The CDR3 spells CAISVAVVTDTQYF. The sequenced part of the CDR3 DNA is TGTGCCATCAGTGTGGCAGTTGTCACAGATACG.

This clone appeared many times. The read halts 3 residues ahead of the CDR3 end, with the missing end drawn from the germline J gene. The chain links TRBV2 to TRBJ1-2; 7 bases match TRBD1. This CDR3 is 14 amino acids long. Germline loops: CDR1 SNHLY, CDR2 FYNNEI. The sequenced part of the CDR3 DNA is TGTGCCAGCAGTTCCAACAGGGGCACGGGGGGC. This translates into CASSSNRGTGG. The CDR3 in its entirety is CASSSNRGTGGYTF.